The T cell receptor beta chain under discussion was sequenced for a study of OX40 agonist ivuxolimab in advanced cancers. General notes on the study: The costimulatory receptor OX40 (CD134) was targeted by ivuxolimab, a fully human IgG2 agonistic monoclonal antibody. Intravenous ivuxolimab was administered to patients every 2 weeks at six dose levels: 0.01, 0.1, 0.3, 1.5, 3 and 10 mg/kg. Partial responses occurred in three dose-escalation patients, of whom one had hepatocellular carcinoma and two had cutaneous melanoma. Of the approximately 54 dose-escalation patients, hepatocellular carcinoma was present in around 20, melanoma in around 15, renal cell carcinoma in 9 and head and neck cancer in 9. The point of sequencing TCRbeta in the periphery was to test whether ivuxolimab changed TCR sequence diversity and drove clonal T-cell expansion. The paper describes the monotherapy dose-escalation part (N of about 54 patients) of the phase I trial of ivuxolimab. Prior anti-PD-1, anti-PD-L1 or anti-CTLA-4 therapy was permitted, and checkpoint inhibitors had been received by roughly 42% of dose-escalation patients. The dose-escalation cohort was around 83% male with a mean age of about 54 years, ranging from roughly 20 to 85.

Looking up the germline V gene (reference sequence) yields CDR1 LNHDA and CDR2 SQIVND. Between the V and J ends, shortened by 7 bases and 0 bases respectively, the junction contains 10 bases. CDR3 length: 14 amino acids, cysteine to phenylalanine. Only the CDR3 portion is preserved as DNA: 42 bases, with reading frame beginning at the first base. Here is what the overall study found, with its caveats: At doses from 0.1 to 3.0 mg/kg, clonal expansion was seen in both CD4+ and CD8+ blood T cells between baseline and week 6. After ivuxolimab, expanded clones were on average more numerous among CD8+ T cells than among CD4+ T cells. In the 0.1-3.0 mg/kg groups, partial responders were among the patients with the lowest normalized peripheral clonal expansion, particularly in CD8+ T cells. Low levels of normalized T-cell clonal expansion were also seen in some patients who did not respond. Antigen specificity was not determined for the clonally expanded peripheral T cells.

Patients with a history of autoimmune disease or receiving systemic immunosuppression were excluded from the trial. Peripheral blood for TCR sequencing was collected from all dose cohorts at baseline, on cycle 4 day 1, and on cycle 7 day 1. Samples came from an open-label, multicenter, first-in-human phase I dose-escalation trial of ivuxolimab. The trial enrolled adults with locally advanced or metastatic head and neck squamous cell, hepatocellular, melanoma or renal cell carcinoma. Before TCR sequencing, CD4+ and CD8+ T cells were separately sorted from peripheral blood. Genomic DNA was isolated from the sorted cells so that the TCRbeta CDR3 region could be sequenced. The immunoSEQ Assay was used to sequence the TCRbeta CDR3 regions. The source is immuneACCESS, and TCRdb retained only in-frame sequences with V and J called. Part of the clones is not carried over; for the studies checked, unresolved V genes explain less than half of this, and the remainder is unexplained. The sample table shows approximately 81,000 clones, and roughly 91% are seen once. Together, the top ten hold less than 0.6% of the sample.

Points on this clone: Its antigen has not been determined. Base-call qualities are not available, and no considerably larger clone is one nucleotide away.

The chain employs TRBV19 and TRBJ1-3; the best D guess is TRBD1, with 5 bases matching. The sample consisted of CD4+ or CD8+ T cells sorted from blood, taken in a trial of the OX40 agonist ivuxolimab. This sequence was found in an adult with an advanced solid tumor such as melanoma, head and neck, liver or kidney cancer. The CDR3 region has the sequence CASTSGASGNTIYF. At the DNA level, the sequence is TGTGCCAGTACCTCCGGGGCCTCTGGAAACACCATATATTTT.